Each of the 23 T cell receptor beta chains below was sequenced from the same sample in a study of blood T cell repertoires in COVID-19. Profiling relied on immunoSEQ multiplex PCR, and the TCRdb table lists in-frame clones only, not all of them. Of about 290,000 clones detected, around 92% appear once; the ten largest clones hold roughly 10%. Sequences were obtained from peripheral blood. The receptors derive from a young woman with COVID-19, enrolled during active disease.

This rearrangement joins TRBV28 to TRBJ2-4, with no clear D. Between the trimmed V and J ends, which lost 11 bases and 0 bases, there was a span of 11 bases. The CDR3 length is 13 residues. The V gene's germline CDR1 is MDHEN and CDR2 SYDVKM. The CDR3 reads CAPRCVAKNIQYF. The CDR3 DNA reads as TGTGCCCCCCGGTGTGTAGCCAAAAACATTCAGTACTTC.

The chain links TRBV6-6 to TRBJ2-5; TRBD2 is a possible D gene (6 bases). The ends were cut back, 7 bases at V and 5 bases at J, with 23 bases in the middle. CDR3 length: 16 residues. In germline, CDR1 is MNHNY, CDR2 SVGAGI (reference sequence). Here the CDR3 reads CASTLRAADLAETQYF. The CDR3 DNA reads TGTGCCAGCACCCTACGGGCGGCAGACCTAGCGGAGACCCAGTACTTC.

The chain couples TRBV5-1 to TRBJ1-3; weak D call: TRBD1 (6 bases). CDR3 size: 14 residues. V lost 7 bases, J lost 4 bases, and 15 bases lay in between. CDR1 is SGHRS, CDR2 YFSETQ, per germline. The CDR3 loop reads CASGDGGPGNTIYF. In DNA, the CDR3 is TGCGCCAGCGGGGACGGGGGGCCAGGAAACACCATATATTTT.

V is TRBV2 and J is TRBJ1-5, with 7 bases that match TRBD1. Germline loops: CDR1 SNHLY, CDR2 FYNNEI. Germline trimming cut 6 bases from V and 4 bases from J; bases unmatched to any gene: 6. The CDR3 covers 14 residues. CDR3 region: CASRPDRVNQPQHF. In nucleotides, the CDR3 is TGTGCCAGCAGACCCGACAGGGTGAATCAGCCCCAGCATTTT.

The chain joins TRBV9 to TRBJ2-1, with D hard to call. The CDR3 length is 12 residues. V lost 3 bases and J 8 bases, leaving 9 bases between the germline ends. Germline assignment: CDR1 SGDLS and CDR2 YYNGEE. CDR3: CASSAVGYEQFF. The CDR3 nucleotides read TGTGCCAGCAGCGCCGTCGGGTATGAGCAGTTCTTC.

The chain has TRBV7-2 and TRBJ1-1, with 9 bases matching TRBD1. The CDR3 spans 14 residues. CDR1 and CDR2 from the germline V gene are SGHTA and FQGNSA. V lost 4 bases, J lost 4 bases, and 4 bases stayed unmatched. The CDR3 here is CASSSGQGITEAFF. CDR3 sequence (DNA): TGTGCCAGCAGCTCGGGACAGGGCATCACTGAAGCTTTCTTT.

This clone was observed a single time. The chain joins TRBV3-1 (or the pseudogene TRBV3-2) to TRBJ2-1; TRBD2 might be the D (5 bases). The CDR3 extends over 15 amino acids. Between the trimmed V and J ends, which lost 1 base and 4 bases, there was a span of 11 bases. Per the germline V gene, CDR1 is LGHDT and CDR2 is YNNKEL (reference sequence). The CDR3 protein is CASSQGLNIYNEQFF. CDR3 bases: TGTGCCAGCAGCCAAGGACTAAATATTTACAATGAGCAGTTCTTC.

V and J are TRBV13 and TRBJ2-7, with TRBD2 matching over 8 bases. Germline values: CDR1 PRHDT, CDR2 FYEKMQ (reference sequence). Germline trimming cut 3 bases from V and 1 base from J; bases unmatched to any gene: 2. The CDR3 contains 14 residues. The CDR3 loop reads CASSFGGGSYEQYF. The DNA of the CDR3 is TGTGCCAGCAGCTTCGGCGGGGGGTCCTACGAGCAGTACTTC.

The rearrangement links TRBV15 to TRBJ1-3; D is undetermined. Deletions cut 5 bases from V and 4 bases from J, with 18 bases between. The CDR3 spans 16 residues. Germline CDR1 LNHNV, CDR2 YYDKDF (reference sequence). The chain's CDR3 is CATSHLLQQKGNTIYF. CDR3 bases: TGTGCCACCAGCCACCTATTACAGCAGAAGGGAAACACCATATATTTT.

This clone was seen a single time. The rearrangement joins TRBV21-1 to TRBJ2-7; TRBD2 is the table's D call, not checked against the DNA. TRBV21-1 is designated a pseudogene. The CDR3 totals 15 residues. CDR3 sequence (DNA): TGTGCCAGCAGCAAAGCTCTCACTAGCGGGGGTGAGCAGTACTTC. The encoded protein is CASSKALTSGGEQYF.

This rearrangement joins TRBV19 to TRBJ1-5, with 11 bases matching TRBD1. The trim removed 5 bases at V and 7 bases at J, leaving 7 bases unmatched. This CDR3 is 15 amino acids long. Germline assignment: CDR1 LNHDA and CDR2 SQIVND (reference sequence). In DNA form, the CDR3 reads TGTGCCAGTAGTCCCCGGACAGGGGGCGACCAGCCCCAGCATTTT. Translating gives CASSPRTGGDQPQHF.

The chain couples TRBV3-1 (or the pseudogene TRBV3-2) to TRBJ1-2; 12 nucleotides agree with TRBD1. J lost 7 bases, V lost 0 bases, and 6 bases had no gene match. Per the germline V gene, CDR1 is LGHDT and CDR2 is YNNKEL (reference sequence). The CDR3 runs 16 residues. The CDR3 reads CASSQERDRGLRGYTF. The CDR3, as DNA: TGTGCCAGCAGCCAAGAAAGGGACAGGGGGCTGCGTGGCTACACCTTC.

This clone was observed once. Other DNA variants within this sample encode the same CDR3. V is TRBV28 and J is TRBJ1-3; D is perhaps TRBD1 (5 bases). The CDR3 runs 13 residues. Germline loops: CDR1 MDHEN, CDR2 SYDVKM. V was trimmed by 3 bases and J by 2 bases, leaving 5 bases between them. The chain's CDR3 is CASSLGPGNTIYF. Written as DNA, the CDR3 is TGTGCCAGCAGTTTGGGGCCTGGAAACACCATATATTTT.

CDR3 in amino acids: CASSLGAGKQETQYF. CDR3 sequence (DNA): TGCGCCAGCAGCCTAGGAGCGGGGAAGCAAGAGACCCAGTACTTC. The chain employs TRBV5-1 and TRBJ2-5, with 7 bases fitting TRBD2. Germline values: CDR1 SGHRS, CDR2 YFSETQ. With 4 bases clipped from V and 2 bases from J, the junction kept 8 bases outside the gene matches. The CDR3 runs to 15 residues.

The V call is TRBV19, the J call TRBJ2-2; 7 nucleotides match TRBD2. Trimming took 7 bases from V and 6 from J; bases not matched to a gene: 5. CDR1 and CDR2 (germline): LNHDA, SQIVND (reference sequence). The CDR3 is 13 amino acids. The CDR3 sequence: CASNNAGAGELFF. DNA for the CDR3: TGTGCCAGTAACAACGCGGGAGCCGGGGAGCTGTTTTTT.

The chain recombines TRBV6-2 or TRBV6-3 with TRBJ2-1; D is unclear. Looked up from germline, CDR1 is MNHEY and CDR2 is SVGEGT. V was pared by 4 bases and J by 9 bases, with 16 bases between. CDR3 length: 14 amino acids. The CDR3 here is CASSLAVRWSEQFF. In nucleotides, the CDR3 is TGTGCCAGCAGTTTGGCCGTGAGGTGGAGTGAGCAGTTCTTC.

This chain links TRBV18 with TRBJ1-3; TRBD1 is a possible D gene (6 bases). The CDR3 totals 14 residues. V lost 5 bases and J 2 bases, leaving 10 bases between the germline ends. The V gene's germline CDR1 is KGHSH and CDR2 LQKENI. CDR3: CASSSRGTGNTIYF. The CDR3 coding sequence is TGTGCCAGCTCATCGAGGGGGACTGGAAACACCATATATTTT. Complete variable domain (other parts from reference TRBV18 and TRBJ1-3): NAGVMQNPRHLVRRRGQEARLRCSPMKGHSHVYWYRQLPEEGLKFMVYLQKENIIDESGMPKERFSAEFPKEGPSILRIQQVVRGDSAAYFCASSSRGTGNTIYFGEGSWLTVV.

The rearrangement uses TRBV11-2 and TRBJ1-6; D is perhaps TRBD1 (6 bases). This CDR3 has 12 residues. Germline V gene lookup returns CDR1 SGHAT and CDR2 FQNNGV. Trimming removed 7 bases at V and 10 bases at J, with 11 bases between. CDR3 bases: TGTGCCAGCACATCTAGGGGGTCACCCCTCCACTTT. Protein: CASTSRGSPLHF.

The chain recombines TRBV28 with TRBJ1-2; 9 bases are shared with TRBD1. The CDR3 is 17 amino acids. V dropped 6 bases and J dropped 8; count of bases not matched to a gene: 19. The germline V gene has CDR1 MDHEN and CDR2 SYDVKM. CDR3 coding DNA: TGTGCCAGCAGCTTTCTCGCGCAACTACAGGGGGCGCAGGGCTACACCTTC. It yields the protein CASSFLAQLQGAQGYTF.

The CDR3 region is CASTPDRGNLEQFF. The DNA of the CDR3 is TGTGCCAGTACCCCGGACAGGGGGAATTTAGAGCAGTTCTTC. The genes are TRBV19 and TRBJ2-1; 10 nucleotides align to TRBD1. Germline assignment: CDR1 LNHDA and CDR2 SQIVND (reference sequence). The CDR3 covers 14 residues. V gave up 7 bases and J gave up 10 bases; unmatched junction bases: 10.

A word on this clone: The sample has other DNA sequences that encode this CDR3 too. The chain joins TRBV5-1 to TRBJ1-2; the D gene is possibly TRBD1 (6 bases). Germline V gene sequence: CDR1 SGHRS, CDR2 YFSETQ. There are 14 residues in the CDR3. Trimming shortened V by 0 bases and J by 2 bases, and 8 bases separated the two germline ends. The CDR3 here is CASSLGGPNYGYTF. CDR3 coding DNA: TGCGCCAGCAGCTTGGGGGGGCCAAACTATGGCTACACCTTC.

DNA for the CDR3: TGTGCCAGCAGCTGGACAGGGACCGGAGAGACCCAGTACTTC. Its protein product is CASSWTGTGETQYF. The V call is TRBV11-2, the J call TRBJ2-5; TRBD1 matches 8 bases. The germline gives CDR1 SGHAT, CDR2 FQNNGV. Trimming took 4 bases from V and 4 from J; bases not matched to a gene: 5. This CDR3 region has 14 residues.

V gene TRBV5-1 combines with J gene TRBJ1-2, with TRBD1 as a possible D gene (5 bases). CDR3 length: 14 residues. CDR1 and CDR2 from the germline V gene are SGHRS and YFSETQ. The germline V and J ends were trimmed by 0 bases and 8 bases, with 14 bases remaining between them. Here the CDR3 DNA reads TGCGCCAGCAGCTTGGACAGGCCGTTATCGGGCTACACCTTC. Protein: CASSLDRPLSGYTF.